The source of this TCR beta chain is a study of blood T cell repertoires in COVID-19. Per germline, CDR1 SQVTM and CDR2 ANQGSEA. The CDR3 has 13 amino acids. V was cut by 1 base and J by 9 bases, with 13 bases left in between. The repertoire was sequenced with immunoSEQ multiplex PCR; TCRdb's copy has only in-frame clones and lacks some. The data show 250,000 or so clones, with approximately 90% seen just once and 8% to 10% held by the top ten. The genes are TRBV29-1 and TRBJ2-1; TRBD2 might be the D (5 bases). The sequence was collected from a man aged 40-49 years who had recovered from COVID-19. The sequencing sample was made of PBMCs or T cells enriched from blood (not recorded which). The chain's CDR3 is CSVEVWGDGEQFF. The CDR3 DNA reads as TGCAGCGTTGAAGTCTGGGGAGATGGTGAGCAGTTCTTC.